This T cell receptor (beta chain) appears in the sequencing data of a study of blood T cell repertoires in COVID-19. Study-wide context: In each case, the material was cDNA or gDNA derived from T cells, B-cell-depleted T cells, or PBMCs.

The germline V gene has CDR1 SSHAT and CDR2 FNYEAQ (reference sequence). This CDR3 region has 13 residues. Trimming cost V 5 bases and J 6 bases, with 10 bases left between them. Authors' data handling: Reference gene primers were amplified, and this amplification served to estimate nucleated cell counts. Repertoires were generated with immunoSEQ multiplex PCR, while TCRdb's copy carries only in-frame clones and drops some. V, J and clone size derive from that table, while D and trimming were established from the DNA sequence. The sample contains tens of thousands of clones, less than 90% of which appear only once. The count of this clone is one.

The sequence derives from a human donor in a cohort sampled during active COVID-19. The chain is built from TRBV7-7 and TRBJ2-2; D is unclear. What was sequenced was peripheral blood. CDR3 in amino acids: CASSTGTAGELFF. Written as DNA, the CDR3 is TGTGCCAGCAGCACCGGAACAGCCGGGGAGCTGTTTTTT. Together with reference TRBV7-7 and TRBJ2-2, the CDR3 gives the full variable domain: GAGVSQSPRYKVTKRGQDVTLRCDPISSHATLYWYQQALGQGPEFLTYFNYEAQPDKSGLPSDRFSAERPEGSISTLTIQRTEQRDSAMYRCASSTGTAGELFFGEGSRLTVL.